This TCR beta chain stems from a study of T-cell reconstitution after alpha-beta-depleted transplantation in children. Broader study findings: Expanded clones from the graft, numbering several hundred, reportedly supplied alpha-beta T cells about two months after transplant. When one year had passed after transplant, most T-cell counts and diversity came from newly produced T cells.

In regard to this clonotype: Its antigen is not known.

Molecular barcoding with unique molecular identifiers was used for the TCRbeta library. In TCRdb, the PCR reads were re-called with MiXCR into one record per CDR3 protein. The sample gives some 310,000 distinct CDR3 sequences, approximately 20% of which show up once; 9.5% to 12% is in the top ten. Germline CDR1 reads MGHDK; CDR2 reads SYGVNS. V lost 1 base and J lost 7, with 19 bases in between. The CDR3 has 16 residues. Here the sequenced sample was PBMCs, mostly from graft donor cells, taken 180 days after TCRalphabeta/CD19-depleted stem cell transplant. This rearrangement joins TRBV25-1 to TRBJ2-5, with D perhaps TRBD2 (5 bases). The TCR originated in a male patient younger than 18 who had a stem cell transplant for acute lymphoblastic leukemia, so the T cells may come from the graft donor. The CDR3 DNA reads as TGTGCCAGCAGTGAATTCTCGGGAAAAATTATGTGGACCCAGTACTTC. The encoded protein is CASSEFSGKIMWTQYF.